What follows is one T cell receptor beta chain and its context. The repertoire was sequenced with immunoSEQ multiplex PCR; TCRdb's copy has only in-frame clones and lacks some. The profile shows tens of thousands of clones, approximately 80% of them singletons. This sample was included in a study of blood T cell repertoires in COVID-19. About the study: Samples of COVID-19 (acute and convalescent) were obtained from the United States, Italy and Spain. Sources were T cells, B-cell-depleted T cells, or PBMCs; the material itself was cDNA or gDNA.

V was pared by 1 base and J by 5 bases, with 14 bases between. The germline V gene has CDR1 MNHEY and CDR2 SMNVEV (reference sequence). This CDR3 is built from 15 residues. The J gene is TRBJ2-5, the V gene TRBV27, with D perhaps matching TRBD2 (5 bases). Sequenced input: peripheral blood. The receptor was isolated from a human donor in a cohort sampled during active or convalescent COVID-19. The CDR3 DNA is TGTGCCAGCAGTTTATTTCGGGAAATCTCGGAGACCCAGTACTTC. This gives the protein CASSLFREISETQYF.